This T cell receptor beta chain is drawn from a study of blood T cell repertoires in COVID-19. Across the whole study: Spain, Italy and the United States supplied samples that represented acute and convalescent COVID-19. Sources were T cells, B-cell-depleted T cells, or PBMCs; the material itself was cDNA or gDNA.

Measured with immunoSEQ multiplex PCR; TCRdb has only the in-frame clones, and not every one. The table shows about 250,000 clones, with around 83% occurring only once. V was cut by 5 bases and J by 4 bases, with 11 bases left in between. The CDR3 spans 13 residues. The chain couples TRBV12-3 or TRBV12-4 to TRBJ1-2; maybe TRBD1 (6 bases). The receptor comes from a man aged 35 to 55 with active or convalescent COVID-19. Specimen: peripheral blood. In nucleotides, the CDR3 is TGTGCCAGCAGTCAGGGGAACCCCTATGGCTACACCTTC. It specifies CASSQGNPYGYTF.